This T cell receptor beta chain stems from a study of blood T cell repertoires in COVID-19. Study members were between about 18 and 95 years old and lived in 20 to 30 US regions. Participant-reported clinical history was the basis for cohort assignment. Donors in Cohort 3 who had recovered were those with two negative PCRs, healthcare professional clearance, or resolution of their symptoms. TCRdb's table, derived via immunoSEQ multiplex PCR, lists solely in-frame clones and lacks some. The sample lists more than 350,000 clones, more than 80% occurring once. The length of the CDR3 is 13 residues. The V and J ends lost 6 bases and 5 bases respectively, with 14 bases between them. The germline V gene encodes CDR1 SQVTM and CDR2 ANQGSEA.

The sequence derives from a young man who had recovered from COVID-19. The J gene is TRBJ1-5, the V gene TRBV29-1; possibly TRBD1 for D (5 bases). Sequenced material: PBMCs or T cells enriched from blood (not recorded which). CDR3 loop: CSVARTRDQPQHF. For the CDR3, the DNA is TGCAGCGTCGCCCGGACAAGAGATCAGCCCCAGCATTTT.